This record looks at one T cell receptor (beta chain) sequence and its context. This record comes from a study of tumor-infiltrating lymphocytes in primary liver carcinoma. Using a constant-region primer together with ProtoScript II reverse transcriptase, TCR beta cDNA was made from 500 to 650 ng of total RNA. Three rounds of nested multiplex PCR with slightly modified ARM-PCR produced TCR beta libraries. PCR rounds one and two used TRBV1-TRBV30 forward primers with a C-beta reverse primer for 9 to 10 cycles each. TCRdb re-called the multiplex PCR reads through MiXCR, storing one row per CDR3 protein. The top ten clones hold around 40% of a sample with almost 45,000 distinct CDR3 sequences, roughly 74% of them seen once. The CDR3 totals 11 residues. V was pared by 6 bases and J by 13 bases, with 13 bases between. Extraction of RNA together with DNA used about 17-30 mg of unsorted bulk tissue.

This clonotype was sampled from a woman between 25 and 40 years old with primary liver carcinoma and hepatitis B virus infection. The chain links TRBV12-3 or TRBV12-4 to TRBJ1-5; D is ambiguous. The specimen sequenced was tumor-adjacent normal liver tissue. As DNA, the CDR3 is TGTGCCAGCAGCCCAAATCACCCACAGCATTTT. Encoded protein: CASSPNHPQHF.